This is a list of T cell receptor beta chains from one sample in a study of T cell changes during pregnancy in multiple sclerosis. Assay: immunoSEQ multiplex PCR; the TCRdb copy retains only in-frame clones and omits some. Of 60,000 to 75,000 clones in the sample, around nine tenths were seen once. The specimen comprised peripheral blood, sampled before pregnancy. These TCRs come from a female donor with multiple sclerosis, enrolled in a pregnancy study. Each CDR3 is given with its conserved first and last residue. Each record gives: D gene, V gene, clone size, J gene, CDR3 DNA, CDR3 protein. A D gene is named only where the DNA matches it firmly. Size is omitted from some rows. Given values are once, few, many or a class for expanded clones.

NA	TRBV5-6	once	TRBJ1-1	TGTGCCAGCAGCTTAACTGGGGGGACTGAAGCTTTCTTT	CASSLTGGTEAFF
TRBD2	TRBV10-3	once	TRBJ2-5	TGTGCCATCGGCGGGACTAGCGGGCAAGAGACCCAGTACTTC	CAIGGTSGQETQYF
NA	TRBV4-3	NA	TRBJ2-3	TGCGCCAGCAGCCAAGGGAGAGGACACACAGATACGCAGTATTTT	CASSQGRGHTDTQYF
TRBD1	TRBV13	NA	TRBJ2-7	TGTGCCAGCAGCGCCTCCGGGACAGGGGGCGGCGAGCAGTACTTC	CASSASGTGGGEQYF
TRBD2	TRBV7-2	NA	TRBJ2-3	TGTGCCAGCAGCGTGACACTAGCGGGGGGGCTAACAGATACGCAGTATTTT	CASSVTLAGGLTDTQYF
TRBD1	TRBV5-5	NA	TRBJ2-7	TGTGCCAGCAGCTGGACAGGGGAGGAGCAGTACTTC	CASSWTGEEQYF
TRBD1	TRBV9	NA	TRBJ2-5	TGTGCCAGCAGCGTCGGGACAGGGGCAAGACTCCAAGAGACCCAGTACTTC	CASSVGTGARLQETQYF
TRBD1	TRBV5-1	NA	TRBJ1-1	TGCGCCAGCAGACCCGGGACAGGGGGTAGGACTGAAGCTTTCTTT	CASRPGTGGRTEAFF
TRBD1	TRBV19	NA	TRBJ1-2	TGTGCCAGTACCATAGGAGGGACAGGGTTAAACTATGGCTACACCTTC	CASTIGGTGLNYGYTF
TRBD1	TRBV18	NA	TRBJ2-1	TGTGCCAGCTCACCACCCGAGGGGGCCACCTACAATGAGCAGTTCTTC	CASSPPEGATYNEQFF
NA	TRBV5-4	NA	TRBJ1-6	TGTGCCAGCAGCTTGGACAGGAGCCAGGGGCCCCTCCACTTT	CASSLDRSQGPLHF
NA	TRBV14	NA	TRBJ2-3	TGTGCCAGCAGCCAAGATCCTTTTAATACGCGGTATTTT	CASSQDPFNTRYF
TRBD2	TRBV7-6	NA	TRBJ2-1	TGTGCCAGCAGCTATCCCAGCGGGGGGACCTACAATGAGCAGTTCTTC	CASSYPSGGTYNEQFF
NA	TRBV27	NA	TRBJ1-2	TGTGCCAGCAGTCCGCGGGCAAACTATGGCTACACCTTC	CASSPRANYGYTF
NA	TRBV5-5	NA	TRBJ1-4	TGTGCCAGCAGCTTGGCCCCAGGGAGGGAGGAAAAACTGTTTTTT	CASSLAPGREEKLFF
NA	TRBV19	NA	TRBJ1-2	TGTGCCTCGAAAGGCGGAGGGAAAGTTGGCTACACCTTC	CASKGGGKVGYTF
TRBD2	TRBV6-5	NA	TRBJ2-7	TGTGCCAGCAGTTACGCGGGGGGCGCCAACGAGCAGTACTTC	CASSYAGGANEQYF
NA	TRBV5-1	NA	TRBJ2-7	TGCGCCAGTAAGTGGGACACCCCTACCTACGAGCAGTACTTC	CASKWDTPTYEQYF
TRBD1	TRBV6-5	few	TRBJ1-6	TGTGCCAGCAGCCGACAGGGCAACAATTCACCCCTCCACTTT	CASSRQGNNSPLHF
NA	TRBV4-1	NA	TRBJ1-1	TGCGCCAGCAGCCAAGTCACGGGTAACACTGAAGCTTTCTTT	CASSQVTGNTEAFF
TRBD1	TRBV7-2	once	TRBJ1-3	TGTGCCAGCAGCTACCGGACAGGGATGGGAAACACCATATATTTT	CASSYRTGMGNTIYF
NA	TRBV4-1	NA	TRBJ2-1	TGCGCCAGCAGGGGGACGGACAGACTCAATGAGCAGTTCTTC	CASRGTDRLNEQFF
NA	TRBV18	NA	TRBJ2-5	TGTGCCAGCTCACCGACGGGTCCCTTGGGTAACCAAGAGACCCAGTACTTC	CASSPTGPLGNQETQYF
NA	TRBV18	few	TRBJ1-3	TGTGCCAGCCCTCGGGGGAACACCATATATTTT	CASPRGNTIYF
NA	TRBV7-9	NA	TRBJ1-1	TGTGCCAGCAGCTCGACAGTGTTAGAAGCTTTCTTT	CASSSTVLEAFF
NA	TRBV25-1	NA	TRBJ1-6	TGTGCCAGCAGCCCCCGAGGTTTGGAACCCCTCCACTTT	CASSPRGLEPLHF
TRBD1	TRBV7-3	once	TRBJ1-1	TGTGCCAGCAGCCCCCAGGGGGACACTGAAGCTTTCTTT	CASSPQGDTEAFF
TRBD1	TRBV7-2	NA	TRBJ1-1	TGTGCCAGCAGCTTAGATCGGACAGGGGGCGCAGCTTTCTTT	CASSLDRTGGAAFF
NA	TRBV5-4	NA	TRBJ1-2	TGTGCCAGCAGCTTGGACAGACACTATGGCTACACCTTC	CASSLDRHYGYTF
TRBD1	TRBV27	NA	TRBJ2-1	TGTGCCAGCACCTACAGGGGTATGGCCAATAAGGCGGAGGACAATGAGCAGTTCTTC	CASTYRGMANKAEDNEQFF
TRBD2	TRBV11-2	few	TRBJ2-1	TGTGCCAGCAGCCCTTTCAGCGGGGGGGCCGGGAATGAGCAGTTCTTC	CASSPFSGGAGNEQFF
TRBD2	TRBV4-2	NA	TRBJ2-1	TGTGCCAGCAGCCAAGAGACCGGGACTAGCGGGGGGGTCTCCTACAATGAGCAGTTCTTC	CASSQETGTSGGVSYNEQFF
TRBD1	TRBV6-6	NA	TRBJ1-2	TGTGCCAGCAGTTACCAAGGGACAGGGGATGGCTACACCTTC	CASSYQGTGDGYTF
TRBD1	TRBV10-2	few	TRBJ2-7	TGCGCCAGCGCAGGGGGCTCCTACGAGCAGTACTTC	CASAGGSYEQYF
TRBD1	TRBV6-1	NA	TRBJ1-5	TGTGCCAGCAGTAAAGGGGACAGGGGGCGTAGCAATCAGCCCCAGCATTTT	CASSKGDRGRSNQPQHF
NA	TRBV5-4	few	TRBJ2-7	TGTGCCAGCAGTCGGGTGAGCTCCTACGAGCAGTACTTC	CASSRVSSYEQYF
NA	TRBV7-2	NA	TRBJ2-7	TGTGCCAGCAGCTTTCCCCGAACTAACAGGGAGCGTAGCTCCTACGAGCAGTACTTC	CASSFPRTNRERSSYEQYF
NA	TRBV6-4	NA	TRBJ1-5	TGTGCCAGCAGTGCAACAGAGAATCAGCCCCAGCATTTT	CASSATENQPQHF
TRBD1	TRBV2	NA	TRBJ2-5	TGTGCCAGCAGTGTTAACAGGGGAGAGACCCAGTACTTC	CASSVNRGETQYF
TRBD2	TRBV7-3	NA	TRBJ2-1	TGTGCCAGCTCAAGCGGGGTCTACAATGAGCAGTTCTTC	CASSSGVYNEQFF
NA	TRBV29-1	few	TRBJ2-7	TGCAGCGTTCTAACAGGACCCTACGAGCAGTACTTC	CSVLTGPYEQYF
TRBD1	TRBV27	NA	TRBJ1-4	TGTGCCAGCAGTTTAGTGGCAGGGGGCAACGGAAAACTGTTTTTT	CASSLVAGGNGKLFF
NA	TRBV11-3	NA	TRBJ2-2	TGTGCCAGCAGCTCCTATCACGGGGAGCTGTTTTTT	CASSSYHGELFF
NA	TRBV5-1	NA	TRBJ1-3	TGCGCCAGCAGCTTGGACGGGGGAATCACTGGAAACACCATATATTTT	CASSLDGGITGNTIYF
TRBD1	TRBV11-3	NA	TRBJ1-1	TGTGCCAGCAGCTCCGGGACAGATCTAAACACTGAAGCTTTCTTT	CASSSGTDLNTEAFF
NA	TRBV6-1	NA	TRBJ1-5	TGTGCCACCCGGGATATTGGCAATCAGCCCCAGCATTTT	CATRDIGNQPQHF
NA	TRBV7-3	once	TRBJ1-5	TGTGCCAGCAGCTTAACAGGGGGGGCTCAGCCCCAGCATTTT	CASSLTGGAQPQHF
NA	TRBV4-3	NA	TRBJ2-5	TGCCGTAAGGCGCGGCAAGAGACCCAGTACTTC	CRKARQETQYF
TRBD1	TRBV13	NA	TRBJ1-5	TGTGCCAGCAGCGAAGGAGGGCAGGGGGTATCCCTCAATCAGCCCCAGCATTTT	CASSEGGQGVSLNQPQHF
TRBD2	TRBV6-6	once	TRBJ2-3	TGTGCCAGCTGTCTGACGACTAGCGGGGGTCCAGATACGCAGTATTTT	CASCLTTSGGPDTQYF
NA	TRBV7-8	NA	TRBJ1-1	TGTGCCAGCAGGACCTGGGGAGGGGGTGACACTGAAGCTTTCTTT	CASRTWGGGDTEAFF
NA	TRBV30	once	TRBJ1-2	TGTGCCTGGAGCCGGGAAGGGCGGACTTATGGCTACACCTTC	CAWSREGRTYGYTF
NA	TRBV5-1	NA	TRBJ2-1	TGCGCCAGCAGCTTAGGAGGGTCGGGGTACAATGAGCAGTTCTTC	CASSLGGSGYNEQFF
TRBD1	TRBV4-3	NA	TRBJ2-1	TGCGCCAGCAGCCCCCGGGACAGGGACTATAATGAGCAGTTCTTC	CASSPRDRDYNEQFF
NA	TRBV6-1	NA	TRBJ1-6	TGTGCCAGCAGTGAACTGGAGGACCGCTCACCCCTCCACTTT	CASSELEDRSPLHF
TRBD1	TRBV2	once	TRBJ1-1	TGTGCCAGCATTGAGGGACAGCCTAAATTTGAAGCTTTCTTT	CASIEGQPKFEAFF
NA	TRBV11-2	NA	TRBJ2-2	TGTGCCAGCAGCTTCGGGACACACCACACCGGGGAGCTGTTTTTT	CASSFGTHHTGELFF
TRBD2	TRBV7-9	NA	TRBJ2-7	TGTGCCAGCAGCCCTAGCGGGGGGGCCGAGCAGTACTTC	CASSPSGGAEQYF
TRBD2	TRBV5-4	NA	TRBJ2-4	TGTGCCAGCAGCGAAGGAATAGCGGGGGGGCCGAGCATTCAGTACTTC	CASSEGIAGGPSIQYF
NA	TRBV6-6	NA	TRBJ1-1	TGTGCCAGCAGCCACAACCCTGGCACTGAAGCTTTCTTT	CASSHNPGTEAFF